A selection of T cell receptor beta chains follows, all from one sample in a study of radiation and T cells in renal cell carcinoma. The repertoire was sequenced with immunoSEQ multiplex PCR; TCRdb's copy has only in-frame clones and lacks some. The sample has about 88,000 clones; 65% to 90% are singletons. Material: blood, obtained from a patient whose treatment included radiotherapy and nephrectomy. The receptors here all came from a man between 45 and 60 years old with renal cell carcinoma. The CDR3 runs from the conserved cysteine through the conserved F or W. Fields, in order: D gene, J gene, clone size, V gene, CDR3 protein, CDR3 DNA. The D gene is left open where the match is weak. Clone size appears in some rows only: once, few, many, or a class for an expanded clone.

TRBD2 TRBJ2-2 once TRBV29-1 CSVGLAAANTGELFF TGCAGCGTCGGACTAGCGGCCGCGAACACCGGGGAGCTGTTTTTT
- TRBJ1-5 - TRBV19 CATSPSGTTDSLQPQHF TGTGCCACTTCTCCTTCCGGGACAACAGACTCTCTTCAGCCCCAGCATTTT
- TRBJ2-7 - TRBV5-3 CARSLNREIGEQYF TGTGCCAGAAGCTTGAACCGGGAGATTGGCGAGCAGTACTTC
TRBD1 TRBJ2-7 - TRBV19 CASSTPGQGNEQYF TGTGCCAGTAGTACTCCGGGACAGGGGAACGAGCAGTACTTC
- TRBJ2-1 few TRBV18 CASSHLAGVNEQFF TGTGCCAGCTCACACCTCGCAGGGGTCAATGAGCAGTTCTTC
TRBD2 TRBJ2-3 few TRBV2 CASNQLAGYANTQYF TGTGCCAGCAATCAACTAGCGGGCTATGCTAATACGCAGTATTTT
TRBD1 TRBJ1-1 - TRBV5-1 CASSLKPGQGALMNTEAFF TGCGCCAGCAGCTTAAAACCGGGACAGGGGGCTCTGATGAACACTGAAGCTTTCTTT
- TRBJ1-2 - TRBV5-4 CASSPGPLNYGYTF TGTGCCAGCAGCCCGGGACCGCTTAACTATGGCTACACCTTC
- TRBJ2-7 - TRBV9 CASRYEQYF TGTGCCAGCAGGTACGAGCAGTACTTC
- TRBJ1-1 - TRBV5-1 CASSLEVGSTEAFF TGCGCCAGCAGCTTGGAAGTGGGGTCCACTGAAGCTTTCTTT
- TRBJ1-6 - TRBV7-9 CASSPDYGYNSPLHF TGTGCCAGCAGCCCAGATTACGGCTATAATTCACCCCTCCACTTT
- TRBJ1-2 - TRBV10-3 CAISRTSGGYTF TGTGCCATCAGCCGGACGTCAGGGGGCTACACCTTC
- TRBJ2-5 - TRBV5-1 CASSLGREETQYF TGCGCCAGCAGCTTGGGCAGGGAAGAGACCCAGTACTTC